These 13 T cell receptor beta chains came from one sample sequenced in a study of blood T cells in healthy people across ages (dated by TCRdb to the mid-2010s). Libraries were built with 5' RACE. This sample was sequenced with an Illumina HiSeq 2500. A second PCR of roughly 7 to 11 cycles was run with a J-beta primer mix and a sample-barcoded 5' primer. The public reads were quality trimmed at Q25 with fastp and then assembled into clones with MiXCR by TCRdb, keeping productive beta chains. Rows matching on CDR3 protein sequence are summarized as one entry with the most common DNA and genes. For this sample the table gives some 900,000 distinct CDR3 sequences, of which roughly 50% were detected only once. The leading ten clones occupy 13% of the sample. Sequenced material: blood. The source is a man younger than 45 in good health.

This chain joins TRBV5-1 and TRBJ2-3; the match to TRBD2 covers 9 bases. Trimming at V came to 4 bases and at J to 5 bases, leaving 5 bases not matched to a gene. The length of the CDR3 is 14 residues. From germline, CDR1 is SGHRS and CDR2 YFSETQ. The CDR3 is CASSALAGLDTQYF. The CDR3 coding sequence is TGCGCCAGCAGCGCGCTAGCGGGATTAGATACGCAGTATTTT.

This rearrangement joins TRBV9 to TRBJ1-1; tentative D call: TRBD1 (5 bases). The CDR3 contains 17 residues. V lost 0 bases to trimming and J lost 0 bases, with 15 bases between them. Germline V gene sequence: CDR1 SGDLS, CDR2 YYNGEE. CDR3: CASSVVGQGRLNTEAFF. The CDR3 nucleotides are TGTGCCAGCAGCGTAGTGGGCCAGGGCCGTTTGAACACTGAAGCTTTCTTT.

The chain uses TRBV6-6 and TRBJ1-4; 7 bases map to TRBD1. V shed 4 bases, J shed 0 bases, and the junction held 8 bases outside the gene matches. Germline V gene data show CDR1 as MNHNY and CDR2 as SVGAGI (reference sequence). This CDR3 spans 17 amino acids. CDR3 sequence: CASSFPGQATTNEKLFF. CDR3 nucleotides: TGTGCCAGCAGTTTCCCAGGACAGGCGACAACTAATGAAAAACTGTTTTTT.

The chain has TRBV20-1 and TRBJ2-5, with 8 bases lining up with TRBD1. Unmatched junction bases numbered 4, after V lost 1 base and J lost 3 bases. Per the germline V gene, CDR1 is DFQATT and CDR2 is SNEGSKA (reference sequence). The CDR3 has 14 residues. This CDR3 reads CSARGGTGEETQYF. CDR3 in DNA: TGCAGTGCTAGAGGCGGGACAGGCGAAGAGACCCAGTACTTC.

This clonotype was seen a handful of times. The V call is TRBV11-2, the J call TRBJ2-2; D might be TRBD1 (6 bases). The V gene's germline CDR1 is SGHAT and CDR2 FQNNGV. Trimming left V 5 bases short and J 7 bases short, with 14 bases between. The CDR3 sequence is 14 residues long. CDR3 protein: CASSTQGTIGELFF. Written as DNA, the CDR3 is TGTGCCAGCAGCACACAGGGTACGATCGGGGAGCTGTTTTTT.

CDR3 sequence (DNA): TGTGCCAGCAGCCTCGCGTCGACAGGCGAGCAGTACTTC. It specifies CASSLASTGEQYF. The rearrangement joins TRBV3-1 to TRBJ2-5; a possible D gene is TRBD1 (6 bases). Near its end, the DNA agrees better with TRBJ2-7, so the J call may be wrong. This CDR3 is built from 13 residues. The germline CDR1 and CDR2 sequences are LGHDT and YNNKEL (reference sequence).

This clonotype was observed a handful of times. The CDR3 reads CSAGGRGPTDTQYF. The CDR3 coding sequence is TGCAGTGCTGGAGGGAGGGGCCCCACAGATACGCAGTATTTT. The V gene is TRBV20-1, the J gene TRBJ2-3, with 7 bases aligning to TRBD2. This CDR3 comprises 14 residues. Germline V CDR1 and CDR2: DFQATT, SNEGSKA (reference sequence). J was trimmed by 2 bases and V by 5 bases; bases with no gene match: 7.

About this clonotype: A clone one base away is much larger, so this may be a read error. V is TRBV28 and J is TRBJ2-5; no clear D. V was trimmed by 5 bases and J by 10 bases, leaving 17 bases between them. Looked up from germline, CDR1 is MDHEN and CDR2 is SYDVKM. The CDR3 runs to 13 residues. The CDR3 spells CASSLEITADQYF. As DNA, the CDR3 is TGTGCCAGCAGTCTCGAGATAACAGCCGACCAGTACTTC.

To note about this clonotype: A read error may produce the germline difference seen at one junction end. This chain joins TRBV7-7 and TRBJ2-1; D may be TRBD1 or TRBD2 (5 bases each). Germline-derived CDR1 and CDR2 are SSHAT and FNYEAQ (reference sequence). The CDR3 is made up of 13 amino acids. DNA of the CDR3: TGTGCTAGCAGCCTCGGGGCGTGGGAGACCCAGTTCTTC. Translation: CASSLGAWETQFF.

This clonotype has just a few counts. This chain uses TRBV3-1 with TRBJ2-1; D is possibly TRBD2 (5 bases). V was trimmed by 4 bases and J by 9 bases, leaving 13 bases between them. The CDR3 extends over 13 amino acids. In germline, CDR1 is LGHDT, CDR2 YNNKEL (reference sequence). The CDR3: CASSLTRTFEQFF. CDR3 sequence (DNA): TGTGCCAGCAGCCTAACGAGGACTTTTGAGCAGTTCTTC.

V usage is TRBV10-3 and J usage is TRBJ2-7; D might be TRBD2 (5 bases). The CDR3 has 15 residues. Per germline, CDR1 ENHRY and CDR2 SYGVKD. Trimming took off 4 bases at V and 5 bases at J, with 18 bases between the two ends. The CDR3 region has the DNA TGTGCCATCAGTGGCGAAAGGTTAAAGGAGGACGAGCAGTACTTC. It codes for CAISGERLKEDEQYF.

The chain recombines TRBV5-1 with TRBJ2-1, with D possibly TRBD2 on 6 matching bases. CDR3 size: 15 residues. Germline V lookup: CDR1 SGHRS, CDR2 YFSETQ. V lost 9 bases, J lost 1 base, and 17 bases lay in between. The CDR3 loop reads CATTQGLSSYNEQFF. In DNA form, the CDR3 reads TGCGCCACTACCCAGGGACTCAGTTCCTACAATGAGCAGTTCTTC.

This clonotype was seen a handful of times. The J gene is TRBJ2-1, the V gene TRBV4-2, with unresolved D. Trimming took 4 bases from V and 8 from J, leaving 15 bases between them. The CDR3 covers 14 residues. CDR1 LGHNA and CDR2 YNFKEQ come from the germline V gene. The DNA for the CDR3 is TGTGCCAGCAGCCTAGCTACCCGGCAAGATGAGCAGTTCTTC. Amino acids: CASSLATRQDEQFF.